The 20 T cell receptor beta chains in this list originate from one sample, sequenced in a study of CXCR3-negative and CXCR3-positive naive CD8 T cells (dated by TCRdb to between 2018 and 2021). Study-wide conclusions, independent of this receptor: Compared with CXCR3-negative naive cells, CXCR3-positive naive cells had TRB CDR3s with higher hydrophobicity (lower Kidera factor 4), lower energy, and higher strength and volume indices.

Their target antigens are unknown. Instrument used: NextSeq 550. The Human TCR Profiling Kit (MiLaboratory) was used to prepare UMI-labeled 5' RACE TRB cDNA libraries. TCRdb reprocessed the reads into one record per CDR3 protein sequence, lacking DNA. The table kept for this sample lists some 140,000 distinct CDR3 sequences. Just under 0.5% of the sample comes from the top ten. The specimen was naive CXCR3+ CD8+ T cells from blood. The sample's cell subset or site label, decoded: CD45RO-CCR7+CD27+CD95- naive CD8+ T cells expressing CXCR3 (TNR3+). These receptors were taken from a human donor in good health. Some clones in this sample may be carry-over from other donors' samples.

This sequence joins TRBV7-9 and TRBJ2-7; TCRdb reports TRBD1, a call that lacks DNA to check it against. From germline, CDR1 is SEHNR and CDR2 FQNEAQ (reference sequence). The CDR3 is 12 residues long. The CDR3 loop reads CASSFFRDEQYF.

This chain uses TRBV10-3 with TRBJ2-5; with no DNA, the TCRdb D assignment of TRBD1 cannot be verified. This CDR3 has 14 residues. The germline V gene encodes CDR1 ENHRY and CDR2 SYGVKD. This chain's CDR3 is CAIRERGVQETQYF.

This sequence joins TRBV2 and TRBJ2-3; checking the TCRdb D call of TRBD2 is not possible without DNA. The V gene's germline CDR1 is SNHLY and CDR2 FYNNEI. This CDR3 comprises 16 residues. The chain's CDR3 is CASSDVAGETTDTQYF.

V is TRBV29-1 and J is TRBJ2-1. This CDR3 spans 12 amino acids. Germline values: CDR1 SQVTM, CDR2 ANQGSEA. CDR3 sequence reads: CSVVGNYNEQFF.

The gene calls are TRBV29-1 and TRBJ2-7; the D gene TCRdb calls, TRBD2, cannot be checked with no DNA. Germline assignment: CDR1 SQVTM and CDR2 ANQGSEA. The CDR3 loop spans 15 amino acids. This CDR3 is CSVDGTSGTSYEQYF.

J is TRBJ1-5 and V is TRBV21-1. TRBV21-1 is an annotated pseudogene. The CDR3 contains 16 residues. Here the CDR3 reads CASSKDGLDSNQPQHF.

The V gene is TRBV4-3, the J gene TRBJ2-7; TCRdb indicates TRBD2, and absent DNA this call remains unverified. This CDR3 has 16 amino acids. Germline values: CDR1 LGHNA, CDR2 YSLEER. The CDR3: CASSQYLGGPSYEQYF.

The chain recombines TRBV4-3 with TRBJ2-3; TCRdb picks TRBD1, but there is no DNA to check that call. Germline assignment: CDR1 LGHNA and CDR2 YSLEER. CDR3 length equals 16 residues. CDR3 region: CASSQGYGGSTDTQYF.

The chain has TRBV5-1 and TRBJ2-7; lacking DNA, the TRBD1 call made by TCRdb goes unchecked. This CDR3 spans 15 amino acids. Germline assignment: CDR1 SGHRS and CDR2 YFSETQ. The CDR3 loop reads CASRSSGTNYYEQYF. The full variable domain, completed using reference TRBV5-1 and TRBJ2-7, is KAGVTQTPRYLIKTRGQQVTLSCSPISGHRSVSWYQQTPGQGLQFLFEYFSETQRNKGNFPGRFSGRQFSNSRSEMNVSTLELGDSALYLCASRSSGTNYYEQYFGPGTRLTVT.

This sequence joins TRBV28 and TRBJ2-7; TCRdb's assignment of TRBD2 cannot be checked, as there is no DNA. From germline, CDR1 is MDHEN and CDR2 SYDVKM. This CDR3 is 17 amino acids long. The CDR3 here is CAMPGLAGTGYDYEQYF.

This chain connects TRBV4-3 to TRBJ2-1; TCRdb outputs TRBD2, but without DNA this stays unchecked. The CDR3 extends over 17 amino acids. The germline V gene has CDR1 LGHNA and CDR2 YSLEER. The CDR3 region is CASSRKLAGGYYNEQFF.

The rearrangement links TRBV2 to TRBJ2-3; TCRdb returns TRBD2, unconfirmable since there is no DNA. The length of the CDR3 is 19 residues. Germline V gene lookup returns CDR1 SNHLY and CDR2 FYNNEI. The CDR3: CASSEPQTTDRYFADTQYF.

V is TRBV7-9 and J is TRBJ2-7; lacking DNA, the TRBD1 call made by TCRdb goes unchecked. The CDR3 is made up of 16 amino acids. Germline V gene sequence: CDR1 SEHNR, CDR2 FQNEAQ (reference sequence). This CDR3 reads CASSLPGTGLSGEQYF.

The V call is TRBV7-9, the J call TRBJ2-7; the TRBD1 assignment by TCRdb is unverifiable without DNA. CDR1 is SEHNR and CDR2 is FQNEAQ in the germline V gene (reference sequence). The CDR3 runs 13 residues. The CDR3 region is CASSRGTVYEQYF.

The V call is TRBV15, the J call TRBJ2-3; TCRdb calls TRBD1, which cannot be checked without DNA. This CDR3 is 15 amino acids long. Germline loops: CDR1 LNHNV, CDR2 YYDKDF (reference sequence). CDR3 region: CATSREGGAPDTQYF.

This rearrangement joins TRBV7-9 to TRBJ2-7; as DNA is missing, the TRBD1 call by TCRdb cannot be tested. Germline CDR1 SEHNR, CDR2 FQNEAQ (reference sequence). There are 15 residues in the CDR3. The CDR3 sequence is CASSPAGTGGHEQYF.

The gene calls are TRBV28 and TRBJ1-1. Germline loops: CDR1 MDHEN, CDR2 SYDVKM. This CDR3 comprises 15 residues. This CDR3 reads CASSFRYRQNTEAFF.

CDR3 in amino acids: CASSLSLAGRGIDEQFF. This sequence joins TRBV27 and TRBJ2-1; TCRdb picks TRBD1, but there is no DNA to check that call. Germline assignment: CDR1 MNHEY and CDR2 SMNVEV (reference sequence). This CDR3 region has 17 residues.

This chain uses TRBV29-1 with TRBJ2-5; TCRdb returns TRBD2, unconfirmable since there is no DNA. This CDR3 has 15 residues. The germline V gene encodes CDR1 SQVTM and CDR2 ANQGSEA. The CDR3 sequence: CSVGARGVRQETQYF.

CDR3 sequence reads: CSVALAYNEQFF. V usage is TRBV29-1 and J usage is TRBJ2-1; TCRdb returns TRBD2, unconfirmable since there is no DNA. This CDR3 region has 12 residues. CDR1 and CDR2 (germline): SQVTM, ANQGSEA.